The sequence of this T cell receptor beta chain was determined in a study of persistence of HIV-infected CD4 T cells. This clone was seen more than once but under ten times. Its cognate antigen is unknown. The libraries were made with immunoSEQ version 4 in survey mode. The repertoire was sequenced with immunoSEQ multiplex PCR; TCRdb's copy has only in-frame clones and lacks some. Here the sample spans under 20,000 clones, 60% to 80% being singletons. Germline lookup yields CDR1 MNHNS and CDR2 SASEGT. Between the trimmed V and J ends, which lost 3 bases and 1 base, there was a span of 12 bases. The CDR3 spans 15 residues. Overlapping HIV-1 Gag 15-mer peptides at 0.95 to 1 ug per peptide per mL were used. Responding CD4+ T cells were sorted by upregulation of both CD40 ligand and CD69. For at least 4 years, plasma HIV-1 RNA was undetectable (<50 copies/mL).

This material consisted of CD4+ T cells sorted from PBMCs after approximately 20-hour stimulation, taken from a patient who received antiretroviral therapy. This clonotype was sampled from an adult woman with HIV who was CMV-seropositive. The chain couples TRBV6-1 to TRBJ1-1, with D unclear. In nucleotides, the CDR3 is TGTGCCAGCAGTGACCGGACCAGAGGGAACACTGAAGCTTTCTTT. Its translation is CASSDRTRGNTEAFF.